A selection of T cell receptor beta chains follows, all from one sample in a study of CD8+ T cells in alopecia areata. Profiling relied on immunoSEQ multiplex PCR, and the TCRdb table lists in-frame clones only, not all of them. The table has 180,000 or so clones, 63% seen once. The sequences come from CD4+ T cells sorted from blood, collected at week 0. These receptors were taken from a human donor with alopecia areata. Each CDR3 is given with its conserved first and last residue. D genes are given only for firm matches. Clone size is shown for a subset of rows, as once, few, many or a class of expanded clone.

j_call	d_call	cdr3_length	v_call	clone_size	cdr3_aa	cdr3_nt
TRBJ1-6	NA	13	TRBV7-9	NA	CAVTGQANSPLHF	TGTGCAGTAACGGGACAAGCCAATTCACCCCTCCACTTT
TRBJ1-1	NA	15	TRBV5-5	NA	CASSPSSGMNTEAFF	TGTGCCAGCAGCCCTAGTAGCGGCATGAACACTGAAGCTTTCTTT
TRBJ1-6	TRBD1	15	TRBV4-3	NA	CASSQSGQPNSPLHF	TGCGCCAGCAGCCAATCGGGACAGCCTAATTCACCCCTCCACTTT
TRBJ2-3	NA	12	TRBV27	NA	CASSYRTDTQYF	TGTGCCAGCAGTTACCGGACAGATACGCAGTATTTT
TRBJ2-5	TRBD2	15	TRBV29-1	NA	CSGCTTSGGSGTQYF	TGCAGCGGATGTACGACTAGCGGGGGGTCGGGGACCCAGTACTTC
TRBJ1-5	NA	13	TRBV19	few	CASKQGLVQPQHF	TGTGCCAGCAAGCAGGGGCTAGTTCAGCCCCAGCATTTT
TRBJ2-1	NA	10	TRBV21-1	NA	CASSKGPQFF	TGTGCCAGCAGTAAAGGTCCGCAGTTCTTC
TRBJ2-7	NA	14	TRBV29-1	NA	CSGGFTRVQGEQYF	TGCAGCGGTGGCTTCACGAGGGTTCAAGGCGAGCAGTACTTC
TRBJ2-1	TRBD1	12	TRBV29-1	NA	CSAERGHNEQFF	TGCAGCGCCGAGAGGGGGCACAATGAGCAGTTCTTC
TRBJ1-1	NA	13	TRBV7-9	NA	CASSFKANTEAFF	TGTGCCAGCAGCTTTAAGGCTAACACTGAAGCTTTCTTT
TRBJ2-7	NA	14	TRBV19	NA	CASSVTGRPRGQYF	TGTGCCAGTAGTGTCACAGGGCGACCTCGGGGGCAGTACTTC
TRBJ1-1	TRBD1	13	TRBV11-3	NA	CASRRGQGTEAFF	TGTGCCAGCAGGAGGGGACAGGGAACCGAAGCTTTCTTT
TRBJ2-5	NA	12	TRBV5-4	NA	CASKGPQETQYF	TGTGCCAGCAAGGGTCCCCAAGAGACCCAGTACTTC
TRBJ1-2	NA	15	TRBV6-5	NA	CASSYPTGSFYGYTF	TGTGCCAGCAGTTACCCGACAGGCTCCTTTTATGGCTACACCTTC
TRBJ1-1	NA	13	TRBV6-5	NA	CASSPVGLTEAFF	TGTGCCAGCAGTCCCGTCGGACTGACTGAAGCTTTCTTT
TRBJ2-3	NA	12	TRBV30	NA	CAWRFSTDTQYF	TGTGCCTGGAGATTTAGCACAGATACGCAGTATTTT
TRBJ2-7	TRBD2	13	TRBV13	NA	CASSDFGGGEQYF	TGTGCCAGCAGCGACTTCGGCGGGGGCGAGCAGTACTTC
TRBJ1-1	TRBD1	15	TRBV2	NA	CASGRDRGQRVEAFF	TGTGCCAGTGGGAGGGACAGGGGGCAAAGAGTTGAAGCTTTCTTT
TRBJ1-2	NA	12	TRBV29-1	NA	CSAEDSSYGYTF	TGCAGCGCCGAGGACTCGTCCTATGGCTACACCTTC
TRBJ1-3	NA	13	TRBV6-1	NA	CLSGHTSGNTIYF	TGTCTATCCGGACATACCTCTGGAAACACCATATATTTT
TRBJ2-2	TRBD1	15	TRBV4-3	NA	CASSQGTGGYGELFF	TGCGCCAGCAGCCAGGGGACAGGGGGTTACGGGGAGCTGTTTTTT
TRBJ2-7	TRBD1	11	TRBV30	few	CAAGTGGQQYF	TGTGCCGCCGGGACAGGGGGCCAGCAGTACTTC
TRBJ2-5	TRBD1	15	TRBV2	few	CAAQRDRTYQETQYF	TGTGCCGCACAGAGGGACAGGACGTACCAAGAGACCCAGTACTTC
TRBJ2-5	NA	16	TRBV4-3	NA	CASSQDYPSLEQTQYF	TGCGCCAGCAGCCAAGATTACCCTAGCCTAGAACAGACCCAGTACTTC
TRBJ2-7	NA	14	TRBV29-1	once	CSVGMRQASYEQYF	TGCAGCGTTGGTATGCGCCAGGCCTCCTACGAGCAGTACTTC